Listed below are T cell receptor beta chains from one sample, sequenced in a study of shared clonotypes between healthy human individuals. Profiled with immunoSEQ multiplex PCR; TCRdb holds only in-frame clones, not every one. The sample holds roughly 2.6 million clones; 90% to 95% are singletons and the top ten take over 0.12%. Specimen: naive CD4+ T cells sorted from blood. Receptors originate from a young man in good health. The CDR3 runs from the conserved cysteine through the conserved F or W. D genes are given only for firm matches. Clone sizes are given selectively: once, few, many, or a class where the clone is expanded.

abundance: NA
v_gene: TRBV5-1
j_gene: TRBJ2-1
d_gene: NA
CDR3aa: CASSLGGVSYNEQFF
CDR3nt: TGCGCCAGCAGCTTGGGGGGCGTCTCCTACAATGAGCAGTTCTTC

abundance: NA
v_gene: TRBV27
j_gene: TRBJ2-7
d_gene: TRBD2
CDR3aa: CASRRTRSSYEQYF
CDR3nt: TGTGCCAGCAGACGGACTAGGAGCTCCTACGAGCAGTACTTC

abundance: NA
v_gene: TRBV5-4
j_gene: TRBJ2-2
d_gene: TRBD2
CDR3aa: CASSPLAGGPIGELFF
CDR3nt: TGTGCCAGCAGCCCTCTAGCGGGGGGGCCGATCGGGGAGCTGTTTTTT

abundance: NA
v_gene: TRBV6-5
j_gene: TRBJ1-3
d_gene: NA
CDR3aa: CASSYDPTAVRYF
CDR3nt: TGTGCCAGCAGTTACGATCCTACCGCAGTCCGATACTTT

abundance: NA
v_gene: TRBV2
j_gene: TRBJ1-6
d_gene: TRBD1
CDR3aa: CARGQGNSPLHF
CDR3nt: TGTGCCAGAGGACAGGGAAACTCACCCCTCCACTTT

abundance: NA
v_gene: TRBV6-6
j_gene: TRBJ2-7
d_gene: NA
CDR3aa: CASSTQWGEQYF
CDR3nt: TGTGCCAGCAGTACCCAGTGGGGGGAGCAGTACTTC

abundance: NA
v_gene: TRBV11-2
j_gene: TRBJ2-7
d_gene: TRBD2
CDR3aa: CASSVDLGTSGSEQYF
CDR3nt: TGTGCCAGCAGCGTAGATTTAGGGACTAGCGGGAGCGAGCAGTACTTC

abundance: NA
v_gene: TRBV18
j_gene: TRBJ1-1
d_gene: NA
CDR3aa: CASSPGGDTEAFF
CDR3nt: TGTGCCAGCTCACCAGGGGGCGACACTGAAGCTTTCTTT

abundance: NA
v_gene: TRBV7-9
j_gene: TRBJ2-5
d_gene: NA
CDR3aa: CASSHTSQETQYF
CDR3nt: TGTGCCAGCAGTCACACGAGCCAAGAGACCCAGTACTTC

abundance: few
v_gene: TRBV25-1
j_gene: TRBJ1-4
d_gene: NA
CDR3aa: CASSAFEREKLFF
CDR3nt: TGTGCCAGCAGTGCGTTCGAGAGGGAAAAACTGTTTTTT

abundance: NA
v_gene: TRBV5-1
j_gene: TRBJ2-2
d_gene: NA
CDR3aa: CASGQESATGELFF
CDR3nt: TGCGCCAGCGGCCAGGAGTCAGCCACCGGGGAGCTGTTTTTT

abundance: NA
v_gene: TRBV7-9
j_gene: TRBJ2-3
d_gene: TRBD2
CDR3aa: CASSPSGRETDTQYF
CDR3nt: TGTGCCAGCAGCCCTAGCGGGAGGGAGACAGATACGCAGTATTTT

abundance: NA
v_gene: TRBV5-5
j_gene: TRBJ1-4
d_gene: TRBD1
CDR3aa: CASSTTGAGEKLFF
CDR3nt: TGTGCCAGCAGCACGACAGGGGCAGGGGAAAAACTGTTTTTT

abundance: NA
v_gene: TRBV5-1
j_gene: TRBJ2-1
d_gene: TRBD1
CDR3aa: CASSPGTGVYNEQFF
CDR3nt: TGCGCCAGCAGCCCAGGGACAGGGGTTTACAATGAGCAGTTCTTC

abundance: NA
v_gene: TRBV7-2
j_gene: TRBJ2-4
d_gene: NA
CDR3aa: CASNGGKENIQYF
CDR3nt: TGTGCCAGCAATGGGGGGAAAGAAAACATTCAGTACTTC

abundance: NA
v_gene: TRBV7-9
j_gene: TRBJ2-7
d_gene: TRBD1
CDR3aa: CASAGTGFREQYF
CDR3nt: TGTGCCAGCGCCGGGACAGGATTCCGGGAGCAGTACTTC

abundance: NA
v_gene: TRBV9
j_gene: TRBJ2-1
d_gene: TRBD1
CDR3aa: CASTPTGQGFNNEQFF
CDR3nt: TGTGCCAGCACCCCAACGGGACAGGGTTTCAACAATGAGCAGTTCTTC

abundance: NA
v_gene: TRBV30
j_gene: TRBJ2-5
d_gene: TRBD1
CDR3aa: CAWRDRGVETQYF
CDR3nt: TGTGCCTGGCGGGACAGGGGGGTGGAGACCCAGTACTTC

abundance: NA
v_gene: TRBV7-9
j_gene: TRBJ2-1
d_gene: NA
CDR3aa: CASRTGGEQFF
CDR3nt: TGTGCCAGCAGGACAGGCGGTGAGCAGTTCTTC

abundance: NA
v_gene: TRBV14
j_gene: TRBJ2-2
d_gene: NA
CDR3aa: CASSLFTDSRELFF
CDR3nt: TGTGCCAGCAGCCTCTTCACGGACAGCAGGGAGCTGTTTTTT

abundance: NA
v_gene: TRBV5-1
j_gene: TRBJ2-3
d_gene: TRBD1
CDR3aa: CASSTGGKTDTQYF
CDR3nt: TGCGCCAGCAGCACAGGGGGTAAGACAGATACGCAGTATTTT

abundance: NA
v_gene: TRBV5-1
j_gene: TRBJ2-2
d_gene: NA
CDR3aa: CASSVLNTGELFF
CDR3nt: TGCGCCAGCAGCGTCTTGAACACCGGGGAGCTGTTTTTT

abundance: NA
v_gene: TRBV2
j_gene: TRBJ2-2
d_gene: NA
CDR3aa: CASSARGANTGELFF
CDR3nt: TGTGCCAGCAGTGCTCGAGGCGCGAACACCGGGGAGCTGTTTTTT

abundance: NA
v_gene: TRBV7-2
j_gene: TRBJ1-5
d_gene: TRBD1
CDR3aa: CASSLALGQGSQPQHF
CDR3nt: TGTGCCAGCAGCTTAGCGTTAGGACAGGGCAGTCAGCCCCAGCATTTT

abundance: NA
v_gene: TRBV6-6
j_gene: TRBJ2-1
d_gene: NA
CDR3aa: CASSFGVNEQFF
CDR3nt: TGTGCCAGCAGTTTCGGGGTGAATGAGCAGTTCTTC

abundance: NA
v_gene: TRBV19
j_gene: TRBJ1-5
d_gene: NA
CDR3aa: CASSREGLNQRQHF
CDR3nt: TGTGCCAGTAGTAGGGAGGGACTCAATCAGCGCCAGCATTTT

abundance: NA
v_gene: TRBV9
j_gene: TRBJ1-2
d_gene: TRBD1
CDR3aa: CASSVVEGTGAFGGGYTF
CDR3nt: TGTGCCAGCAGCGTAGTAGAGGGGACAGGGGCCTTTGGGGGTGGCTACACCTTC

abundance: NA
v_gene: TRBV5-4
j_gene: TRBJ1-6
d_gene: NA
CDR3aa: CASSNLVKDVGTHPNSPLHF
CDR3nt: TGTGCCAGCAGTAATTTAGTTAAGGATGTTGGTACCCATCCCAATTCACCCCTCCACTTT

abundance: NA
v_gene: TRBV10-2
j_gene: TRBJ2-7
d_gene: NA
CDR3aa: CASGDWGSPYEQYF
CDR3nt: TGCGCCAGCGGGGATTGGGGTTCACCCTACGAGCAGTACTTC

abundance: once
v_gene: TRBV6-5
j_gene: TRBJ2-5
d_gene: TRBD2
CDR3aa: CASSYSRLAAGTQYF
CDR3nt: TGTGCCAGCAGTTACTCGCGACTAGCGGCGGGGACCCAGTACTTC